The T cell receptor (beta chain) under discussion was sequenced for a study of T cell repertoires in cytomegalovirus infection. V was cut by 5 bases and J by 3 bases, with 14 bases left in between. Germline CDR1 is SGHTA and CDR2 is FQGNSA. The CDR3 covers 15 residues. TCRdb called the reads again in MiXCR, with one record for every CDR3 protein. This table holds some 130,000 distinct CDR3 sequences, roughly 25% found once. This clonotype was seen only a few times. Its target is unknown. The sequencing input was PBMCs, sequenced either directly or after in vitro stimulation (not recorded which). The J gene is TRBJ1-5, the V gene TRBV7-2, with D perhaps matching TRBD1 (5 bases). The receptor was derived from a human donor in good health (CMV status not recorded). Some clones in this sample may be carry-over from other donors' samples. Here the CDR3 reads CASSGGEIDNQPQHF. The CDR3 DNA follows: TGTGCCAGCAGCGGAGGGGAAATTGACAATCAGCCCCAGCATTTT.